This TCR beta chain was captured in a study of shared clonotypes between healthy human individuals. Trimming took off 7 bases at V and 12 bases at J, with 19 bases between the two ends. Per the germline V gene, CDR1 is SGHTA and CDR2 is FQGNSA. This CDR3 comprises 13 residues. Bulk PBMC genomic DNA spanned ten immunoSEQ deep plates. The table came from immunoSEQ multiplex PCR; TCRdb's copy has only in-frame clones and leaves some out. The table shows about 490,000 clones, with 65% to 80% occurring only once. Sample: PBMCs. This TCR came from a woman between 40 and 50 years old in good health. Some clones in this sample may be carry-over from other donors' samples. This sequence joins TRBV7-2 and TRBJ2-1; the D is unclear. The CDR3 DNA reads as TGTGCCAGCACCCCTGGGCTAGGCATGGGGCAGTTCTTC. Residues: CASTPGLGMGQFF.